The rows below give T cell receptor beta chains drawn from one sample of a study of T cell repertoires in cytomegalovirus infection. TCRdb processed the reads anew with MiXCR; each CDR3 protein has one entry. The sample yields approximately 750,000 distinct CDR3 sequences, under 40% seen once. Specimen: PBMCs. Receptors were obtained from a human donor in good health (CMV status not recorded). Some clones in this sample may be carry-over from other donors' samples. Each CDR3 is given with its conserved first and last residue. The D gene is left open where the match is weak. Clone size is shown for a subset of rows, as once, few, many or a class of expanded clone.

CDR3 DNA: TGTGCCAGCAGCTCATACGGCGGGAGCCGCTCCTACGAGCAGTACTTC; CDR3 protein: CASSSYGGSRSYEQYF; D gene: TRBD2; J gene: TRBJ2-7; clone size: many; V gene: TRBV7-2
CDR3 DNA: TGTGCCACTATGGGGAGGACAGCCTATGGCTACACCTTC; CDR3 protein: CATMGRTAYGYTF; D gene: -; J gene: TRBJ1-2; clone size: once; V gene: TRBV2
CDR3 DNA: TGTGCCAGCAGCCAAGGGGATCAGCCCCAGCATTTT; CDR3 protein: CASSQGDQPQHF; D gene: -; J gene: TRBJ1-5; clone size: few; V gene: TRBV4-2
CDR3 DNA: TGTGCCAGCAGTCCCAGGGCCGGGAGACAGGGGGTGTCCGGGGCCAACGTCCTGACTTTC; CDR3 protein: CASSPRAGRQGVSGANVLTF; D gene: TRBD1; J gene: TRBJ2-6; clone size: -; V gene: TRBV27
CDR3 DNA: TGCGCCAGCAGCTTGGCGGCAGGATCTACTGAAGCTTTATTT; CDR3 protein: CASSLAAGSTEALF; D gene: -; J gene: TRBJ1-1; clone size: -; V gene: TRBV5-1
CDR3 DNA: TGTGCCAGCAGCTTAAAGGCTGAAGCTTTCTTT; CDR3 protein: CASSLKAEAFF; D gene: -; J gene: TRBJ1-1; clone size: few; V gene: TRBV7-4
CDR3 DNA: TGTGCCAGCAGCTTAGACTGGGGTGGCCCTAACTATGGCTACACCTTC; CDR3 protein: CASSLDWGGPNYGYTF; D gene: -; J gene: TRBJ1-2; clone size: -; V gene: TRBV11-2
CDR3 DNA: TGTGCCAGCAGCGTCGGACAGGTGGGGGCTTTCTTT; CDR3 protein: CASSVGQVGAFF; D gene: TRBD1; J gene: TRBJ1-1; clone size: many; V gene: TRBV7-2
CDR3 DNA: TGCGCCAGCAGCTTAGGGACAGGGACCAAAAACATTCAGTACTTC; CDR3 protein: CASSLGTGTKNIQYF; D gene: TRBD1; J gene: TRBJ2-4; clone size: -; V gene: TRBV5-1
CDR3 DNA: TGTGCCATCAGTGAATCCGGACAGGGGGCAATATCCAACGAGCAGTACTTC; CDR3 protein: CAISESGQGAISNEQYF; D gene: TRBD1; J gene: TRBJ2-7; clone size: -; V gene: TRBV10-3
CDR3 DNA: TGTGCCAGCAGATTAGAGAAGGGCGCAGATACGCAGTATTTT; CDR3 protein: CASRLEKGADTQYF; D gene: -; J gene: TRBJ2-3; clone size: once; V gene: TRBV11-2
CDR3 DNA: TGTGCCAGCGGGAGGACAACCTCCTACAATGAGCAGTTCTTC; CDR3 protein: CASGRTTSYNEQFF; D gene: -; J gene: TRBJ2-1; clone size: -; V gene: TRBV3-1
CDR3 DNA: TGTGCCACCAGCAGAGATATCGGGGTAAAACAGACCTACGAGCAGTACTTC; CDR3 protein: CATSRDIGVKQTYEQYF; D gene: -; J gene: TRBJ2-7; clone size: few; V gene: TRBV15
CDR3 DNA: TGCGCCAGCAGCCAAGATCTATGGGGAATCGCTGAAGCTTTCTTT; CDR3 protein: CASSQDLWGIAEAFF; D gene: -; J gene: TRBJ1-1; clone size: -; V gene: TRBV4-1
CDR3 DNA: TGTGCCAGTAGTTGGAGAAGGGGCGAGCAGTACTTC; CDR3 protein: CASSWRRGEQYF; D gene: -; J gene: TRBJ2-7; clone size: -; V gene: TRBV19
CDR3 DNA: TGCAGCGTCGACAGGTCGAACACTGAAGCTTTCTTT; CDR3 protein: CSVDRSNTEAFF; D gene: -; J gene: TRBJ1-1; clone size: -; V gene: TRBV29-1
CDR3 DNA: TGCAGCGGGGGGCGGGAGAGCAATGAGCAGTTCTTC; CDR3 protein: CSGGRESNEQFF; D gene: -; J gene: TRBJ2-1; clone size: -; V gene: TRBV29-1
CDR3 DNA: TGTGCCAGCAGCTTTGACAGGGATTTTAGTGGCTACACCTTC; CDR3 protein: CASSFDRDFSGYTF; D gene: TRBD1; J gene: TRBJ1-2; clone size: -; V gene: TRBV5-6
CDR3 DNA: TGTGCCAGCAGCCCTGTGGATACCTACGAGCAGTACTTC; CDR3 protein: CASSPVDTYEQYF; D gene: -; J gene: TRBJ2-7; clone size: many; V gene: TRBV7-9
CDR3 DNA: TGCAGTGCTAGAGATCTTAGCGGGAGTGAGGCAGATACGCAGTATTTT; CDR3 protein: CSARDLSGSEADTQYF; D gene: TRBD2; J gene: TRBJ2-3; clone size: few; V gene: TRBV20-1
CDR3 DNA: TGTGCCAGCAGGGAGGGGGTGTACAATGAGCAGTTCTTC; CDR3 protein: CASREGVYNEQFF; D gene: -; J gene: TRBJ2-1; clone size: few; V gene: TRBV27
CDR3 DNA: TGTGCCAGCAGCGATATAAGGGACACTGAAGCTTTCTTT; CDR3 protein: CASSDIRDTEAFF; D gene: -; J gene: TRBJ1-1; clone size: few; V gene: TRBV5-6
CDR3 DNA: TGTGCCAGCAGTTCCACAAGACGGGATGCCCAGCATTTT; CDR3 protein: CASSSTRRDAQHF; D gene: -; J gene: TRBJ1-5; clone size: -; V gene: TRBV28
CDR3 DNA: TGTGCCAGCAGTTCGCCGACAGGGAAGTGGGATGGCTACACCTTC; CDR3 protein: CASSSPTGKWDGYTF; D gene: TRBD1; J gene: TRBJ1-2; clone size: -; V gene: TRBV28
CDR3 DNA: TGTGCCAGCCGCCCAACCACAGGGGTTGGTCAGCCCCAGCATTTT; CDR3 protein: CASRPTTGVGQPQHF; D gene: TRBD1; J gene: TRBJ1-5; clone size: once; V gene: TRBV6-5
CDR3 DNA: TGTGCCACCAGTGACCTAATCACCGGGGAGCTGTTTTTT; CDR3 protein: CATSDLITGELFF; D gene: -; J gene: TRBJ2-2; clone size: -; V gene: TRBV24-1
CDR3 DNA: TGTGCCAGCAGCCATGCGGTCGGTGAGCAGTACTTC; CDR3 protein: CASSHAVGEQYF; D gene: -; J gene: TRBJ2-7; clone size: few; V gene: TRBV7-2
CDR3 DNA: TGCAGTGCTAGAGATGGAAGAGACCGGACTTTCTTT; CDR3 protein: CSARDGRDRTFF; D gene: -; J gene: TRBJ1-1; clone size: -; V gene: TRBV20-1
CDR3 DNA: TGTGCCAGCAGTCGGGAAACAGGTTCAACTAATGAAAAACTGTTTTTT; CDR3 protein: CASSRETGSTNEKLFF; D gene: -; J gene: TRBJ1-4; clone size: -; V gene: TRBV2
CDR3 DNA: TGTGCCAGCAGTTTAAGCCGGGGAACCGATGAGACCCAGTACTTC; CDR3 protein: CASSLSRGTDETQYF; D gene: -; J gene: TRBJ2-5; clone size: -; V gene: TRBV28
CDR3 DNA: TGTGCCAGCAGGTCCTCCAACGACAGGGGGGACTACGAGCAGTACTTC; CDR3 protein: CASRSSNDRGDYEQYF; D gene: TRBD1; J gene: TRBJ2-7; clone size: many; V gene: TRBV2
CDR3 DNA: TGTGCCAGCAGCTTAGGGGGACCCCGCAATGAGCAGTTCTTC; CDR3 protein: CASSLGGPRNEQFF; D gene: -; J gene: TRBJ2-1; clone size: few; V gene: TRBV7-6
CDR3 DNA: TGTGCCAGCAGTTTAGCCTCCGGGACAGGGTCGGTCGGGGAGCTGTTTTTT; CDR3 protein: CASSLASGTGSVGELFF; D gene: TRBD1; J gene: TRBJ2-2; clone size: few; V gene: TRBV12-3/TRBV12-4
CDR3 DNA: TGTGCCAGCAGCTTGGAAGGAGGAGACACTGAAGCTTTCTTT; CDR3 protein: CASSLEGGDTEAFF; D gene: -; J gene: TRBJ1-1; clone size: -; V gene: TRBV7-3
CDR3 DNA: TGCGCCAGCAGCAGGCTACTAGCGCCCGGGAATGAGCAGTTCTTC; CDR3 protein: CASSRLLAPGNEQFF; D gene: TRBD2; J gene: TRBJ2-1; clone size: few; V gene: TRBV5-1
CDR3 DNA: TGTGCCAGCAGCCGAATGTGGGGGTTTGAGGAAAAACTGTTTTTT; CDR3 protein: CASSRMWGFEEKLFF; D gene: -; J gene: TRBJ1-4; clone size: many; V gene: TRBV7-2
CDR3 DNA: TGTGCCAGCAGTTATTGGGCTTTGGGAGATCAGAACTATGGCTACACCTTC; CDR3 protein: CASSYWALGDQNYGYTF; D gene: -; J gene: TRBJ1-2; clone size: once; V gene: TRBV12-3/TRBV12-4
CDR3 DNA: TGTGCCAGCAGACTGAGGGCTAGCTGGGAGACCCAGTACTTC; CDR3 protein: CASRLRASWETQYF; D gene: -; J gene: TRBJ2-5; clone size: -; V gene: TRBV28
CDR3 DNA: TGCAGCGTTGGGGACAGCGGGCGTCAGCCCCAGCATTTT; CDR3 protein: CSVGDSGRQPQHF; D gene: TRBD1; J gene: TRBJ1-5; clone size: -; V gene: TRBV29-1
CDR3 DNA: TGTGCCACCAGTGGGACAGGCCACAATCAGCCCCAGCATTTT; CDR3 protein: CATSGTGHNQPQHF; D gene: TRBD1; J gene: TRBJ1-5; clone size: -; V gene: TRBV24-1
CDR3 DNA: TGTGCCAGCAGCATTACAAGCGGAGGGGGTCAGTTCTTC; CDR3 protein: CASSITSGGGQFF; D gene: -; J gene: TRBJ2-1; clone size: many; V gene: TRBV7-2
CDR3 DNA: TGTGCCAGCAGTTACGGACAGGGGGCATTGAACACTGAAGCTTTCTTT; CDR3 protein: CASSYGQGALNTEAFF; D gene: TRBD1; J gene: TRBJ1-1; clone size: few; V gene: TRBV6-5
CDR3 DNA: TGCAGTGCTAGAGGAATTTATGGGGAGTACGAGCAGTACTTC; CDR3 protein: CSARGIYGEYEQYF; D gene: -; J gene: TRBJ2-7; clone size: -; V gene: TRBV20-1
CDR3 DNA: TGCGCCAGCAGCCCACAGGGGGATAGCAATCAGCCCCAGCATTTT; CDR3 protein: CASSPQGDSNQPQHF; D gene: TRBD1; J gene: TRBJ1-5; clone size: few; V gene: TRBV4-1
CDR3 DNA: TGTGCCAGTACCCCCAGGGGGGGTCCGGAGCATTTT; CDR3 protein: CASTPRGGPEHF; D gene: TRBD1; J gene: TRBJ1-5; clone size: many; V gene: TRBV19
CDR3 DNA: TGTGCCAGCAACCGAAGGGTTGGCTACGAGCAGTACTTC; CDR3 protein: CASNRRVGYEQYF; D gene: -; J gene: TRBJ2-7; clone size: few; V gene: TRBV6-5
CDR3 DNA: TGTGCCAGCAGCCCGGGACAGGCAAGCACAGATACGCAGTATTTT; CDR3 protein: CASSPGQASTDTQYF; D gene: TRBD1; J gene: TRBJ2-3; clone size: few; V gene: TRBV12-3/TRBV12-4
CDR3 DNA: TGTGCCAGCAAAGGGCAGGTTATCGATGAGCAGTTCTTC; CDR3 protein: CASKGQVIDEQFF; D gene: -; J gene: TRBJ2-1; clone size: many; V gene: TRBV28
CDR3 DNA: TGTGCCAGCAGCTCCCCGGACAGGTCTAATTCACCCCTCCACTTT; CDR3 protein: CASSSPDRSNSPLHF; D gene: TRBD1; J gene: TRBJ1-6; clone size: few; V gene: TRBV7-9
CDR3 DNA: TGTGCCAGCAGTTTTGGGTTTGGGAGCGAGCAGTACTTC; CDR3 protein: CASSFGFGSEQYF; D gene: -; J gene: TRBJ2-7; clone size: few; V gene: TRBV27
CDR3 DNA: TGTGCCAGCAGCCACGAAGTATCGAGGACAGGGGGCTCTCGGTATGGCTACACCTTC; CDR3 protein: CASSHEVSRTGGSRYGYTF; D gene: TRBD1; J gene: TRBJ1-2; clone size: many; V gene: TRBV7-2
CDR3 DNA: TGTGCCAGCAGTCCTCCGCGGGACAGGGGTGGCTACACCTTC; CDR3 protein: CASSPPRDRGGYTF; D gene: TRBD1; J gene: TRBJ1-2; clone size: -; V gene: TRBV6-6
CDR3 DNA: TGTGCCAGCAGTTTAACACAGCAGAACACTGAAGCTTTCTTT; CDR3 protein: CASSLTQQNTEAFF; D gene: -; J gene: TRBJ1-1; clone size: few; V gene: TRBV28
CDR3 DNA: TGTGCCAGTAGTAATGGACAGTGGGGTGAAAAACTGTTTTTT; CDR3 protein: CASSNGQWGEKLFF; D gene: -; J gene: TRBJ1-4; clone size: -; V gene: TRBV19
CDR3 DNA: TGCAGCGTTGAGTTTAGGTCACCTAAAGAAGAGACCCAGTACTTC; CDR3 protein: CSVEFRSPKEETQYF; D gene: -; J gene: TRBJ2-5; clone size: -; V gene: TRBV29-1